Shown below are 14 T cell receptor beta chains from a single sample sequenced in a study of cytomegalovirus exposure and HLA in healthy donors. Using immunoSEQ multiplex PCR, the repertoire was profiled, and TCRdb retains in-frame clones only, with some absent. The table records some 87,000 clones, about 96% of them present only once. The specimen was PBMCs. The source is a woman under 30 in good health and CMV-seronegative.

CDR3 in amino acids: CASSMTSGASTDTQYF. The CDR3 nucleotides are TGTGCCAGCAGTATGACTAGCGGAGCTAGCACAGATACGCAGTATTTT. The chain carries TRBV9 and TRBJ2-3; 9 bases are a match to TRBD2. Germline assignment: CDR1 SGDLS and CDR2 YYNGEE. The CDR3 consists of 16 residues. Trimming at V came to 5 bases and at J to 0 bases, leaving 7 bases not matched to a gene.

The genes are TRBV7-9 and TRBJ2-7; TRBD2 agrees at 11 bases. The germline V gene encodes CDR1 SEHNR and CDR2 FQNEAQ (reference sequence). The junction had 5 bases not matched to a gene; V was cut back by 6 bases and J by 4 bases. The CDR3 totals 14 residues. This CDR3 reads CASSLTSGRYEQYF. The CDR3 DNA reads TGTGCCAGCAGTCTAACTAGCGGGAGATACGAGCAGTACTTC. Full variable domain (rest looked up from reference TRBV7-9 and TRBJ2-7): DTGVSQNPRHKITKRGQNVTFRCDPISEHNRLYWYRQTLGQGPEFLTYFQNEAQLEKSRLLSDRFSAERPKGSFSTLEIQRTEQGDSAMYLCASSLTSGRYEQYFGPGTRLTVT.

The rearrangement links TRBV10-2 to TRBJ1-5; 7 bases match TRBD1. CDR1 WSHSY and CDR2 SAAADI come from the germline V gene. The junction had 11 bases not matched to a gene; V was cut back by 2 bases and J by 7 bases. CDR3 size: 16 residues. CDR3 coding DNA: TGCGCCAGCAGTGAGGGGGCAGGGGGGATAGGGCAGCCCCAGCATTTT. This sequence encodes CASSEGAGGIGQPQHF.

The rearrangement uses TRBV7-9 and TRBJ2-3; TRBD2 agrees at 11 bases. The length of the CDR3 is 16 residues. CDR1 and CDR2 from the germline V gene are SEHNR and FQNEAQ (reference sequence). The V and J ends lost 5 bases and 0 bases, in that order; junction bases with no gene match: 4. The CDR3 DNA reads TGTGCCAGCAGCCAACGGACTAGCGGGAGCACAGATACGCAGTATTTT. Its translation is CASSQRTSGSTDTQYF.

J is TRBJ2-1 and V is TRBV20-1, with 8 bases aligning to TRBD2. Per the germline V gene, CDR1 is DFQATT and CDR2 is SNEGSKA (reference sequence). The CDR3 covers 11 residues. The J segment lost 16 bases and the V segment lost 3 bases, leaving 8 bases of the junction unmatched. The CDR3 spells CSASVSGSSFF. In DNA, the CDR3 is TGCAGTGCTAGTGTAAGCGGGAGTAGTTTCTTC.

The chain recombines TRBV5-6 with TRBJ1-5, with TRBD1 identical over 7 bases. The CDR3 is 14 residues long. Trimming removed 0 bases from V and 5 bases from J; junction bases left unmatched: 2. Germline CDR1 is SGHDT and CDR2 is YYEEEE. The CDR3, as DNA: TGTGCCAGCAGCTTGGGACAGGGCCATCAGCCCCAGCATTTT. Its translation: CASSLGQGHQPQHF.

The rearrangement links TRBV19 to TRBJ1-1, with TRBD1 matching 7 bases. The V and J ends lost 3 bases and 8 bases, in that order; junction bases with no gene match: 6. This CDR3 contains 13 residues. Germline V gives CDR1 LNHDA, CDR2 SQIVND (reference sequence). The CDR3 here is CASSIEGAGEAFF. CDR3 bases: TGTGCCAGTAGTATTGAGGGGGCCGGGGAAGCTTTCTTT.

The V and J genes are TRBV11-2 and TRBJ2-1; 14 bases map to TRBD2. Trimming at V came to 1 base and at J to 1 base, leaving 3 bases not matched to a gene. CDR1 is SGHAT and CDR2 is FQNNGV in the germline V gene. The CDR3 is 18 amino acids. Written as DNA, the CDR3 is TGTGCCAGCAGCTTAGTTGGGACTAGCGGGAGTTCCTACAATGAGCAGTTCTTC. Amino acid sequence: CASSLVGTSGSSYNEQFF.

This clone occurred once. In DNA form, the CDR3 reads TGTGCCAGCAGCTTAGTGTTGGGGGAGGATGGCTACACCTTC. Its protein is CASSLVLGEDGYTF. The chain uses TRBV11-2 and TRBJ1-2; tentatively, D is TRBD1 (5 bases). Germline V gene sequence: CDR1 SGHAT, CDR2 FQNNGV. This CDR3 is 14 amino acids long. Trimming pared 1 base from V and 6 bases from J, leaving 12 bases between. Using reference TRBV11-2 and TRBJ1-2 for the parts outside the CDR3, the full variable domain is EAGVAQSPRYKIIEKRQSVAFWCNPISGHATLYWYQQILGQGPKLLIQFQNNGVVDDSQLPKDRFSAERLKGVDSTLKIQPAKLEDSAVYLCASSLVLGEDGYTFGSGTRLTVV.

The rearrangement uses TRBV27 and TRBJ1-2; the D gene is possibly TRBD1 (6 bases). The V end lost 9 bases, the J end lost 0 bases, and 20 bases lay between the germline ends. Germline lookup yields CDR1 MNHEY and CDR2 SMNVEV (reference sequence). The CDR3 is made up of 16 amino acids. The CDR3 reads CARLIHRQASNYGYTF. The CDR3 DNA reads as TGTGCCAGGCTGATCCATCGACAGGCTTCTAACTATGGCTACACCTTC.

This CDR3 reads CATVSPGPVGGYTF. The CDR3 DNA sequence: TGTGCCACCGTCTCACCAGGGCCGGTCGGAGGCTACACCTTC. This sequence joins TRBV15 and TRBJ1-2, with D perhaps matching TRBD1 (5 bases). Germline V gene sequence: CDR1 LNHNV, CDR2 YYDKDF (reference sequence). CDR3 size: 14 residues. V was pared by 8 bases and J by 8 bases, with 21 bases between.

This chain joins TRBV5-1 and TRBJ2-3, with 11 bases identical to TRBD1. The CDR3 consists of 15 residues. J lost 2 bases, V lost 4 bases, and 3 bases had no gene match. CDR1 and CDR2 (germline): SGHRS, YFSETQ. Here the CDR3 reads CASSRDRGYTDTQYF. CDR3 DNA sequence: TGCGCCAGCAGCCGGGACAGGGGGTACACAGATACGCAGTATTTT.

The CDR3 DNA follows: TGTGCCGGGCACCCAGCGGGAGAGTACAATGAGCAGTTCTTC. This codes for CAGHPAGEYNEQFF. The chain joins TRBV6-1 to TRBJ2-1; 8 bases map to TRBD2. The V gene's germline CDR1 is MNHNS and CDR2 SASEGT. The V and J ends lost 11 bases and 4 bases, in that order; junction bases with no gene match: 10. CDR3 length: 14 amino acids.

This clone was observed once. The V gene is TRBV27, the J gene TRBJ2-7, with 7 bases fitting TRBD1. The V and J ends lost 3 bases and 2 bases, in that order; junction bases with no gene match: 13. CDR1 is MNHEY, CDR2 SMNVEV, per germline (reference sequence). CDR3 length: 17 amino acids. The CDR3 bases are TGTGCCAGCAGTTTCTCGCAGACAGGGTCGGATACCTACGAGCAGTACTTC. This codes for CASSFSQTGSDTYEQYF.